The next 16 T cell receptor beta chains were all read from a single sample in a study of T cell clones after liver transplantation. The method was immunoSEQ multiplex PCR; TCRdb's version includes in-frame clones alone and lacks a portion of them. The sample lists 60,000 or so clones, about two thirds occurring once. Sequencing used CD4+ T cells from blood, obtained before liver transplant. The receptor set was obtained from a human donor who received a liver transplant.

J is TRBJ1-6 and V is TRBV25-1, with no clear D. Germline CDR1 reads MGHDK; CDR2 reads SYGVNS. The CDR3 is 11 residues long. Between the trimmed V and J ends, which lost 8 bases and 10 bases, there was a span of 9 bases. CDR3 in amino acids: CASGTESPLHF. The DNA for the CDR3 is TGTGCCAGCGGAACGGAGTCACCCCTCCACTTT.

This chain links TRBV7-2 with TRBJ2-2, with D maybe TRBD1 (6 bases). The CDR3 consists of 15 residues. V lost 5 bases, J lost 1 base, and 11 bases lay in between. Per germline, CDR1 SGHTA and CDR2 FQGNSA. The CDR3 loop reads CASSLRQENTGELFF. Written as DNA, the CDR3 is TGTGCCAGCAGCCTTCGACAGGAGAACACCGGGGAGCTGTTTTTT.

This clone was seen only once. The CDR3 DNA follows: TGTGCCATCAGCCCAGGGACTAGCGGGCTCTACGAGCAGTACTTC. Amino acids: CAISPGTSGLYEQYF. The chain has TRBV10-3 and TRBJ2-7; 12 nucleotides match TRBD2. Germline V gene lookup returns CDR1 ENHRY and CDR2 SYGVKD. V was clipped by 6 bases and J by 3 bases; unmatched bases: 6. The CDR3 has 15 amino acids.

This chain uses TRBV7-2 with TRBJ1-4; D may be TRBD1 (5 bases). From germline, CDR1 is SGHTA and CDR2 FQGNSA. V was shortened by 5 bases and J by 5 bases, with 15 bases between the two germline ends. There are 15 residues in the CDR3. CDR3 in DNA: TGTGCCAGCAGCCCCCAGGAGGGGAGAAATGAAAAACTGTTTTTT. Translation: CASSPQEGRNEKLFF.

V usage is TRBV19 and J usage is TRBJ1-1; 9 bases are shared with TRBD1. V shed 3 bases, J shed 4 bases, and the junction held 9 bases outside the gene matches. The germline V gene has CDR1 LNHDA and CDR2 SQIVND (reference sequence). The CDR3 covers 16 residues. As DNA, the CDR3 is TGTGCCAGTAGTATGCGCCCGGGACAGGGAATCACTGAAGCTTTCTTT. It encodes CASSMRPGQGITEAFF.

This chain links TRBV2 with TRBJ2-1; TRBD2 matches at 8 bases. This CDR3 is 14 amino acids long. Unmatched junction bases numbered 5, after V lost 7 bases and J lost 3 bases. Germline V CDR1 and CDR2: SNHLY, FYNNEI. The CDR3 DNA reads TGTGCCAGCACGGGGGGGCGGTTCTACAATGAGCAGTTCTTC. Its translation: CASTGGRFYNEQFF. Full variable domain (outside the CDR3, taken from reference TRBV2 and TRBJ2-1): EPEVTQTPSHQVTQMGQEVILRCVPISNHLYFYWYRQILGQKVEFLVSFYNNEISEKSEIFDDQFSVERPDGSNFTLKIRSTKLEDSAMYFCASTGGRFYNEQFFGPGTRLTVL.

This clone has a count of ten or more. The rearrangement uses TRBV2 and TRBJ1-4; TRBD1 matches at 9 bases. The CDR3 covers 15 residues. Germline CDR1 and CDR2: SNHLY and FYNNEI. Trimming cost V 2 bases and J 5 bases; bases outside gene matches: 3. The CDR3 DNA sequence: TGTGCCAGCAGTGAATTAGGGACAGGGAATGAAAAACTGTTTTTT. Amino acid sequence: CASSELGTGNEKLFF.

DNA of the CDR3: TGCGCCAGCAGCCAAGTTTTCCAATACAGGGCCCAGGACTATGGCTACACCTTC. Translating gives CASSQVFQYRAQDYGYTF. J is TRBJ1-2 and V is TRBV4-1; D perhaps matches TRBD1 (6 bases). CDR1 and CDR2 (germline): MGHRA, YSYEKL. V lost 1 base, J lost 3 bases, and 21 bases lay in between. This CDR3 spans 18 amino acids.

CDR3 bases: TGTGCCAGCAGCGAAACGACAGGGATGAACACTGAAGCTTTCTTT. Protein sequence: CASSETTGMNTEAFF. V usage is TRBV9 and J usage is TRBJ1-1, with 7 bases aligning to TRBD1. The V segment lost 3 bases and the J segment 0 bases; nucleotides outside the gene matches: 5. The CDR3 is 15 residues long. CDR1 and CDR2 (germline): SGDLS, YYNGEE.

The gene calls are TRBV2 and TRBJ2-3; D is ambiguous. Trimming left V 6 bases short and J 2 bases short, with 9 bases between. The germline V gene encodes CDR1 SNHLY and CDR2 FYNNEI. CDR3 length equals 13 residues. CDR3 region: CASSLTFTDTQYF. CDR3 sequence (DNA): TGTGCCAGCAGCCTCACTTTCACAGATACGCAGTATTTT.

The rearrangement links TRBV19 to TRBJ2-1, with 8 bases identical to TRBD2. V shed 6 bases, J shed 5 bases, and the junction held 9 bases outside the gene matches. Germline lookup yields CDR1 LNHDA and CDR2 SQIVND (reference sequence). The CDR3 loop spans 15 amino acids. Written as DNA, the CDR3 is TGTGCCAGTAGGGCGCGGGGGGCAAAAAACAATGAGCAGTTCTTC. Translation gives CASRARGAKNNEQFF. The entire variable domain, with the rest obtained from reference TRBV19 and TRBJ2-1, is as follows: DGGITQSPKYLFRKEGQNVTLSCEQNLNHDAMYWYRQDPGQGLRLIYYSQIVNDFQKGDIAEGYSVSREKKESFPLTVTSAQKNPTAFYLCASRARGAKNNEQFFGPGTRLTVL.

This chain joins TRBV5-4 and TRBJ1-2; 10 bases map to TRBD1. The CDR3 totals 15 residues. V shed 1 base and J 7 bases; nucleotides not matched to a gene: 7. CDR1 SGHNT and CDR2 YYREEE come from the germline V gene (reference sequence). CDR3 loop: CASSLRQGAVGGYTF. CDR3 DNA sequence: TGTGCCAGCAGCTTGCGACAGGGGGCGGTAGGTGGCTACACCTTC.

This clone qualifies as medium-sized. V gene TRBV6-4 combines with J gene TRBJ1-1, with 9 positions matching TRBD1. The CDR3 consists of 14 residues. Trimming cost V 4 bases and J 4 bases; bases outside gene matches: 4. Germline lookup yields CDR1 MRHNA and CDR2 SNTAGT. CDR3 protein: CASSAQTGGTEAFF. Written as DNA, the CDR3 is TGTGCCAGCAGTGCCCAGACAGGGGGCACTGAAGCTTTCTTT.

The J gene is TRBJ2-3, the V gene TRBV5-1; a possible D gene is TRBD1 (6 bases). In germline, CDR1 is SGHRS, CDR2 YFSETQ. Trimming left V 1 base short and J 1 base short, with 13 bases between. The CDR3 runs 16 residues. In DNA, the CDR3 is TGCGCCAGCAGCTTGAGTTCAGGGGCTGGCACAGATACGCAGTATTTT. Translating it yields CASSLSSGAGTDTQYF.

This rearrangement joins TRBV18 to TRBJ2-1, with 9 bases that match TRBD2. Trimming at V came to 4 bases and at J to 9 bases, leaving 16 bases not matched to a gene. The CDR3 is 17 residues long. Germline V gene data show CDR1 as KGHSH and CDR2 as LQKENI. The CDR3 sequence: CASSLSGGADSSFEQFF. For the CDR3, the DNA is TGTGCCAGCTCACTTAGCGGGGGCGCGGATTCGTCGTTTGAGCAGTTCTTC.

The J gene is TRBJ2-2, the V gene TRBV29-1; unclear D gene. The germline CDR1 and CDR2 sequences are SQVTM and ANQGSEA. Between the trimmed V and J ends, which lost 7 bases and 1 base, there was a span of 4 bases. This CDR3 comprises 11 residues. The CDR3 loop is CSGRNTGELFF. The CDR3 nucleotides read TGCAGCGGTCGGAACACCGGGGAGCTGTTTTTT.